Detailed here is one TCR beta chain. Its antigen is not identified. Vbeta (60) and Jbeta (13) primers were used in the PCR. TCRdb keeps only in-frame clones here, not all; method: immunoSEQ multiplex PCR. Of some 110,000 clones detected, about 76% appear once; the ten largest clones hold 3.9%. Trimming removed 6 bases from V and 5 bases from J; junction bases left unmatched: 9. Germline CDR1 is SNHLY and CDR2 is FYNNEI. The CDR3 is made up of 15 amino acids. This sample was included in a study of cytomegalovirus exposure and HLA in healthy donors. Background on the study: Assignment to the Caucasian-associated ancestry cluster applied to approximately 80% of the roughly 400 genotyped donors. Regarding the study as a whole: The Asian-associated ancestry cluster reportedly had fewer N-insertions than the 666-donor mean in a later analysis. According to the study, around 180 TCR beta chains were cytomegalovirus-associated.

The chain uses TRBV2 and TRBJ2-7, with 11 bases aligning to TRBD1. The clonotype originates from a woman in her 30s in good health and CMV-seronegative. Sequences were obtained from PBMCs. The CDR3 reads CASRGEDRGLNEQYF. The CDR3 DNA reads TGTGCCAGCAGGGGGGAGGACAGGGGGCTTAACGAGCAGTACTTC.